This section outlines one T cell receptor beta chain sequence together with its context. The source of the sample is a study of blood T cell repertoires in COVID-19. Across the study: The analysed material was cDNA or gDNA that came from T cells, B-cell-depleted T cells, or PBMCs.

Using immunoSEQ multiplex PCR, the repertoire was profiled, and TCRdb retains in-frame clones only, with some absent. The repertoire has about 320,000 clones, around 90% of them found once; the top ten carry 5.2%. Participants, roughly 18 to 89 years old, spanned about 26 US areas. Cohort allocation depended upon clinical history that participants reported. After removal of 4 bases from V and 0 bases from J, the junction contained 8 bases not matched to a gene. This CDR3 spans 17 amino acids. Germline V gives CDR1 SGHTA, CDR2 FQGNSA. The material sequenced was PBMCs or T cells enriched from blood (not recorded which). The TCR originated in a man aged 60 to 75 who had recovered from COVID-19. The chain joins TRBV7-2 to TRBJ2-1; TRBD1 agrees at 8 bases. CDR3 nucleotides: TGTGCCAGCAGCTCCAGACAGGGGCCCAGCTCCTACAATGAGCAGTTCTTC. It codes for CASSSRQGPSSYNEQFF.